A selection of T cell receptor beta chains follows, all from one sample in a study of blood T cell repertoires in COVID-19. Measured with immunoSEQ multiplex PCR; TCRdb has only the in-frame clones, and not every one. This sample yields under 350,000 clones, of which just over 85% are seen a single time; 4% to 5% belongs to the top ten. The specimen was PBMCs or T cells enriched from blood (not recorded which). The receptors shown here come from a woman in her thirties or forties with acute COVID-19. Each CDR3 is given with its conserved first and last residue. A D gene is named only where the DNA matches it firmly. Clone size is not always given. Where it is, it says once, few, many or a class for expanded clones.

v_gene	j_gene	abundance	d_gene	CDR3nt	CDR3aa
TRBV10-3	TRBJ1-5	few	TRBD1	TGTGCCACCAGAAGGGACAGTAGCAATCAGCCCCAGCATTTT	CATRRDSSNQPQHF
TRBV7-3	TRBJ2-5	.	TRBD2	TGTGCCAGCAGCATCCGGGGGGGCCCCGTAGAGACCCAGTACTTC	CASSIRGGPVETQYF
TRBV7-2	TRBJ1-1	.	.	TGTGCCAGCAGCTTAGACCAGGGATCCACTGAAGCTTTCTTT	CASSLDQGSTEAFF
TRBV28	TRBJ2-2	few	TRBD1	TGTGCCAGCAGCCAGTACAGGGGGCGCGGCGGGGAGCTGTTTTTT	CASSQYRGRGGELFF
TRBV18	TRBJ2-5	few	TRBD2	TGTGCCAGCTCACCACCGACTAGCCGGGAGACCCAGTACTTC	CASSPPTSRETQYF
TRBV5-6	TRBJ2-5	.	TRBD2	TGTGCCAGCAGCTATACTAGCGGGGGAGAACAAGAGACCCAGTACTTC	CASSYTSGGEQETQYF
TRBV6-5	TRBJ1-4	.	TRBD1	TGTGCCAGCAGTTACTTACGGACAGGGGGGTTTGGAAAACTGTTTTTT	CASSYLRTGGFGKLFF
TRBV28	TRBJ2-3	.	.	TGTGCCAGCAGTCTTAGCGGCCGGACAGATACGCAGTATTTT	CASSLSGRTDTQYF
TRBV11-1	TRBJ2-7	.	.	TGTGCCAGCAGCGGAACGCAGGCCCACTGGCAGTACTTC	CASSGTQAHWQYF
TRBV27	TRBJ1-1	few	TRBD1	TGTGCCAGCAGTTCTCGGGACAGGGGCGGGACTGAAGCTTTCTTT	CASSSRDRGGTEAFF
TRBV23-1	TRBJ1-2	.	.	TGCGCCAGCAGTCAATCCTCGACATCAGGGTGCTTGCTTGGCTACACCTTC	CASSQSSTSGCLLGYTF
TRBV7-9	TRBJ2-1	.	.	TGTGCCAGCAGCTCCAATTCTTTAGGGGATGAGCAGTTCTTC	CASSSNSLGDEQFF
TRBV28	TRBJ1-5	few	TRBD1	TGTGCCAGCAGTTCCTCCTCGGACAGGGTACTTGTACAGCCCCAGCATTTT	CASSSSSDRVLVQPQHF
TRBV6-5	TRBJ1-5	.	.	TGTGCCAGCAGTCGACAGACAAATCAGCCCCAGCATTTT	CASSRQTNQPQHF
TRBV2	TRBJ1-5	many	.	TGTGCCAGCAGCCCTCGTCGAGTATATAGCAATCAGCCCCAGCATTTT	CASSPRRVYSNQPQHF
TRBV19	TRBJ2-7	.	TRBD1	TGTGCCAGTAGTATGAATTATCTGGGACAGCGCTCTTCCTACGAGCAGTACTTC	CASSMNYLGQRSSYEQYF
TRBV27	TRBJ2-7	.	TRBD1	TGTGCCAGCAGTTTATCCGCGACAGGGATTTACTACGAGCAGTACTTC	CASSLSATGIYYEQYF
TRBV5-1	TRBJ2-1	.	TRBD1	TGCGCCAGCAGCTTGGAGACAGGGGGCAATGAGCAGTTCTTC	CASSLETGGNEQFF
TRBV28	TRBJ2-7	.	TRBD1	TGTGCCAGCAGTTTAATTCCGGGACAGGGGTCCTACGAGCAGTACTTC	CASSLIPGQGSYEQYF
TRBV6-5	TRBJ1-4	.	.	TGTGCCAGCAGGCCCGACAGAACAACTAATGAAAAACTGTTTTTT	CASRPDRTTNEKLFF
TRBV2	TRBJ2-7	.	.	TGTGCCAGCAGTGGAGCCTACGAGCAGTACTTC	CASSGAYEQYF
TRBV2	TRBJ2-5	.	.	TGTGCCAGCACCAGGGGAGGGCTCCAAGAGACCCAGTACTTC	CASTRGGLQETQYF
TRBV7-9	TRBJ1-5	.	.	TGTGCCAGCAGCTTAGAGAGGCAGGGTGAGCAGCCCCAGCATTTT	CASSLERQGEQPQHF
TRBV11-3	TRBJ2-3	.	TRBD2	TGTGCCAGCAGTCGCCGGACTAGCGCGAGCACAGATACGCAGTATTTT	CASSRRTSASTDTQYF
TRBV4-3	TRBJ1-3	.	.	TGCGCCAGCAGCCAAGTAGTTTTGAGGGGAGGGTCTGGAAACACCATATATTTT	CASSQVVLRGGSGNTIYF
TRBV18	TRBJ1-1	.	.	TGTGCCAGCTCACTAGGACAGTCGAGAGGCACTGAAGCTTTCTTT	CASSLGQSRGTEAFF
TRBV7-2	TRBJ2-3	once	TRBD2	TGTGCCAGCAGCCTACTAGCGGGAGTATTGTCAGATACGCAGTATTTT	CASSLLAGVLSDTQYF
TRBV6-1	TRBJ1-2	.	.	TGTGCCAGCAGTGAACTATTCAAGGGGGATGGCTACACCTTC	CASSELFKGDGYTF
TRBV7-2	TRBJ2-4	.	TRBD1	TGTGCCAGCAGCCCATACAGGGGGGCCAAAAACATTCAGTACTTC	CASSPYRGAKNIQYF
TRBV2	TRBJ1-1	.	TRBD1	TGTGCCAGCAGCAGACAGGGACCGAACACTGAAGCTTTCTTT	CASSRQGPNTEAFF
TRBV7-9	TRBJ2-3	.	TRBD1	TGTGCCAGCAGTTTACAGGGGGCGATAGGAACAGATACGCAGTATTTT	CASSLQGAIGTDTQYF
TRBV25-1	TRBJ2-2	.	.	TGTGCCAGCAGCCCCTCCGGCCCCGCCGCGGTCGGGGAGCTGTTTTTT	CASSPSGPAAVGELFF
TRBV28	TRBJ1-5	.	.	TGTGCCAGCAGTTTAATGTTCAGGGTATCGCGGCAGCCCCAGCATTTT	CASSLMFRVSRQPQHF
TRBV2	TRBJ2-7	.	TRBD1	TGTGCCAGCACTAGGACAGGGGCGTACGAGCAGTACTTC	CASTRTGAYEQYF